The 2 T cell receptor beta chains below all came from one sample that was sequenced in a study of blood T cell repertoires in COVID-19 (dated by TCRdb to 2018 to 2020). Libraries were built with the immunoSEQ multiplex PCR assay. What TCRdb holds here is the immuneACCESS table cut down to in-frame rearrangements. Part of the clones is not present; checked against another copy, under half of the missing clones reflect an unresolved V gene, and the others are unexplained. For this sample there are more than 85,000 clones; approximately 72% appear just once. Approximately 19% of the sample is taken by the ten largest. Sequenced material: peripheral blood. The origin of the receptors is an older woman with acute or convalescent COVID-19.

The V call is TRBV18, the J call TRBJ2-1, with a tentative D call TRBD2 (5 bases). Germline V gene lookup returns CDR1 KGHSH and CDR2 LQKENI. The CDR3 has 16 amino acids. Trimming took 3 bases from V and 4 from J, leaving 16 bases between them. CDR3 in DNA: TGTGCCAGCTCACCTCCCGGGGAGCGATTGTACAATGAGCAGTTCTTC. Its translation is CASSPPGERLYNEQFF.

The rearrangement joins TRBV4-2 to TRBJ1-1, with 8 bases lining up with TRBD1. Per the germline V gene, CDR1 is LGHNA and CDR2 is YNFKEQ. This CDR3 has 14 residues. With V trimmed by 7 bases and J by 8 bases, 12 bases remained unmatched. The chain's CDR3 is CASNFRGPTSEAFF. The DNA of the CDR3 is TGTGCCAGCAACTTCAGGGGGCCGACTTCGGAAGCTTTCTTT.